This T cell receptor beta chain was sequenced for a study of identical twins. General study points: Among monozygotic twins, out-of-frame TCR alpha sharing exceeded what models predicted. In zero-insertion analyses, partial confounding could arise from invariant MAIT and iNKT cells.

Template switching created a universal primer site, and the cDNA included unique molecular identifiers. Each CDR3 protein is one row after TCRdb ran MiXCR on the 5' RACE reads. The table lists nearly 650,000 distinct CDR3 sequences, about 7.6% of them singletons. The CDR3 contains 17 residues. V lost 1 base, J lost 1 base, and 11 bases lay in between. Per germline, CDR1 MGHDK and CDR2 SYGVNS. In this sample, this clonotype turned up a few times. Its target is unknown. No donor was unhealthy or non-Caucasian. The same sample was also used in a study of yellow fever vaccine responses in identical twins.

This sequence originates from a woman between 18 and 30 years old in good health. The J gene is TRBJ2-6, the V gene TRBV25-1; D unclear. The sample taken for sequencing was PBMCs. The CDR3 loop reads CASSESGSLSGANVLTF. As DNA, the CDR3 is TGTGCCAGCAGTGAATCTGGCAGTCTATCTGGGGCCAACGTCCTGACTTTC. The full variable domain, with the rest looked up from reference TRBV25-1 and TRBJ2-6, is EADIYQTPRYLVIGTGKKITLECSQTMGHDKMYWYQQDPGMELHLIHYSYGVNSTEKGDLSSESTVSRIRTEHFPLTLESARPSHTSQYLCASSESGSLSGANVLTFGAGSRLTVL.